This TCR beta chain was sequenced in a study of human T cells and chemical hapten exposure. Across the study: Upper-back patch tests with 0.01% DPC were read at 6 days.

Regarding the study as a whole: Expanded TCR sets contained significantly more large CDR3 similarity clusters than controls.

Documented time point: patch test 1, 2 weeks after DPC sensitization. Regarding treatment: therapeutic diphenylcyclopropenone sensitization with weekly scalp DPC. With regard to this clonotype: Its antigen is still unknown.

The CDR3 covers 14 residues. The V gene's germline CDR1 is LNHDA and CDR2 SQIVND (reference sequence). The ends lost 6 bases at V and 8 bases at J; junction bases unmatched: 9. TCRdb fed the RACE reads into MiXCR, producing one record per CDR3 protein. The data hold tens of thousands of distinct CDR3 sequences, with around 9.5% observed a single time. The TCR comes from a woman aged 35 to 49 with alopecia areata. Some clones in this sample may be carry-over from other donors' samples. The chain recombines TRBV19 with TRBJ2-1; 8 nucleotides match TRBD2. Sequenced here: whole blood, sampled in connection with sensitization to the hapten diphenylcyclopropenone (DPC). CDR3 region: CASREPGLVYEQFF. The CDR3 DNA sequence: TGTGCCAGTAGGGAGCCGGGACTAGTCTATGAGCAGTTCTTC.